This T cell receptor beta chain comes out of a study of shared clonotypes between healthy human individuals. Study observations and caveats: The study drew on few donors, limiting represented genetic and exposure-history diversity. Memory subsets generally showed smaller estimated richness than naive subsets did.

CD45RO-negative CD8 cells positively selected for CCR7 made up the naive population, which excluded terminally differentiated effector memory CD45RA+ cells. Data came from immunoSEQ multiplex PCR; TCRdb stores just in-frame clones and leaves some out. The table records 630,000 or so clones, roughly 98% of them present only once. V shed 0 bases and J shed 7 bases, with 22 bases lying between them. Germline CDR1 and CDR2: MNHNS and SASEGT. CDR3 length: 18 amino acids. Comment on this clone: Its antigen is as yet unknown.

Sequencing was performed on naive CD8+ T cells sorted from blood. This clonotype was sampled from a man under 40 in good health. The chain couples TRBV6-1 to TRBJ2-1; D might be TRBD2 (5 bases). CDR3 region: CASSEAETTRGYRNEQFF. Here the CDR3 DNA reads TGTGCCAGCAGTGAAGCGGAGACCACTCGCGGGTATAGAAATGAGCAGTTCTTC.